The 8 T cell receptor beta chains given below trace back to one sample, sequenced in a study of blood T cell repertoires in COVID-19. TCRdb's table, derived via immunoSEQ multiplex PCR, lists solely in-frame clones and lacks some. The repertoire holds about 280,000 clones, with about 80% as singletons. Source material: peripheral blood. These receptors all stem from a woman aged 45-65 years who had recovered from COVID-19.

This chain joins TRBV6-1 and TRBJ1-2; tentatively, D is TRBD1 (6 bases). CDR3 length: 15 amino acids. Germline V gene data show CDR1 as MNHNS and CDR2 as SASEGT. V was shortened by 0 bases and J by 0 bases, with 8 bases between the two germline ends. This CDR3 is CASSEATGTNYGYTF. CDR3 DNA: TGTGCCAGCAGTGAAGCGACAGGAACTAACTATGGCTACACCTTC.

This clone was recorded a few times. V gene TRBV7-7 combines with J gene TRBJ2-3, with 10 positions matching TRBD2. Trimming removed 1 base from V and 6 bases from J; junction bases left unmatched: 4. CDR1 and CDR2 from the germline V gene are SSHAT and FNYEAQ (reference sequence). The CDR3 contains 15 residues. This chain's CDR3 is CASSLGTSGTDTQYF. The CDR3 coding sequence is TGTGCCAGCAGCTTAGGCACTAGCGGGACGGATACGCAGTATTTT.

The chain uses TRBV7-8 and TRBJ2-5; no clear D gene. With 1 base removed from V and 9 bases from J, the gap between germline ends came to 9 bases. Germline CDR1 SGHVS, CDR2 FQNEAQ. This CDR3 region has 12 residues. The DNA for the CDR3 is TGTGCCAGCAGCTTAGTGGCTGAGGCCCAGTACTTC. It translates to CASSLVAEAQYF.

The rearrangement joins TRBV7-9 to TRBJ2-1; TRBD1 is a possible D gene (5 bases). V was cut by 2 bases and J by 9 bases, with 17 bases left in between. CDR3 length equals 15 residues. Germline V gives CDR1 SEHNR, CDR2 FQNEAQ (reference sequence). The CDR3 region has the DNA TGTGCCAGCAGCTTATTGGTGGGGCAGGTAGGTGAGCAGTTCTTC. Its translation is CASSLLVGQVGEQFF.

The CDR3 spells CASSRTGGDWGYTF. CDR3 DNA: TGCGCCAGCAGCCGGACAGGGGGTGATTGGGGCTACACCTTC. V gene TRBV5-1 combines with J gene TRBJ1-2, with 10 bases matching TRBD1. This CDR3 region has 14 residues. CDR1 and CDR2 (germline): SGHRS, YFSETQ. V lost 4 bases and J lost 8; bases outside the gene matches: 8.

This clone showed up just once. The rearrangement joins TRBV6-2 or TRBV6-3 to TRBJ2-7; 7 bases agree with TRBD2. V shed 4 bases, J shed 0 bases, and the junction held 21 bases outside the gene matches. CDR1 is MNHEY and CDR2 is SVGEGT in the germline V gene. The CDR3 covers 20 residues. CDR3 DNA: TGTGCCAGCAGTTCCCCCGAGCCGGGACTAACCCCCCGCAGCTCCTACGAGCAGTACTTC. Translation: CASSSPEPGLTPRSSYEQYF.

This chain connects TRBV28 to TRBJ1-1; no clear D gene. With 5 bases removed from V and 3 bases from J, the gap between germline ends came to 16 bases. The CDR3 has 15 residues. Germline-derived CDR1 and CDR2 are MDHEN and SYDVKM. The DNA of the CDR3 is TGTGCCAGCAGTCAACCGGGCCTGAGGGACACTGAAGCTTTCTTT. Translating it yields CASSQPGLRDTEAFF.

CDR3 amino acids: CASSQQGVVEKLFF. For the CDR3, the DNA is TGTGCCAGCAGTCAACAGGGTGTGGTGGAAAAACTGTTTTTT. The chain combines TRBV7-2 with TRBJ1-4; D is perhaps TRBD1 (6 bases). V gave up 6 bases and J gave up 8 bases, with 16 bases separating them. Germline CDR1 reads SGHTA; CDR2 reads FQGNSA. CDR3 length: 14 amino acids.